What follows describes a single T cell receptor beta chain. Its specificity is not known. This specimen comes from a study of OX40 agonist ivuxolimab in advanced cancers. Profiling relied on immunoSEQ multiplex PCR, and the TCRdb table lists in-frame clones only, not all of them. The sample contains tens of thousands of clones, around 91% of which appear only once. V lost 5 bases, J lost 4 bases, and 10 bases lay in between. Germline CDR1 reads SEHNR; CDR2 reads FQNEAQ (reference sequence). The CDR3 has 13 residues. Broader study findings: Mean expanded clone counts were higher in CD8+ than CD4+ T cells.

This rearrangement joins TRBV7-9 to TRBJ2-3; D remains ambiguous. The source of this sequence is an adult with an advanced solid tumor such as melanoma, head and neck, liver or kidney cancer. The input for sequencing was CD4+ or CD8+ T cells sorted from blood, taken in a trial of the OX40 agonist ivuxolimab. The CDR3: CASSLDSPDTQYF. The CDR3 bases are TGTGCCAGCAGCCTTGACTCGCCAGATACGCAGTATTTT.